The entry that follows covers one T cell receptor (beta chain) sequence. As yet, its antigen is unknown. This table comes from immunoSEQ multiplex PCR, and its TCRdb copy is limited to in-frame clones, with some not included. The sample shows 45,000 to 60,000 clones, approximately 78% of them seen only once. These data belong to a study of radiotherapy plus CTLA-4 blockade in lung cancer. Germline-derived CDR1 and CDR2 are SGHRS and YFSETQ. This CDR3 comprises 13 residues. V lost 4 bases and J lost 6; bases outside the gene matches: 7. Findings and limits, study-wide: Researchers report tumor-derived TCR clones expanding in blood after radiotherapy plus ipilimumab. Early blood T cell clone dynamics reportedly forecast response best, with interferon-beta.

The source material was peripheral blood, sampled from a patient treated with radiotherapy plus ipilimumab. The chain recombines TRBV5-1 with TRBJ2-7, with TRBD2 matching 7 bases. The receptor comes from a human donor with non-small cell lung cancer who had stable disease on radiotherapy plus ipilimumab. CDR3 in amino acids: CASSPDGEGEQYF. The CDR3 DNA reads TGCGCCAGCAGCCCGGACGGGGAGGGCGAGCAGTACTTC.